The 21 T cell receptor beta chains listed next were all sequenced from one sample in a study of T cells in localized non-small cell lung cancer. The method was immunoSEQ multiplex PCR; TCRdb's version includes in-frame clones alone and lacks a portion of them. The data show about 11,000 clones, with roughly 82% seen just once and 20% held by the top ten. Sequencing used peripheral blood mononuclear cells, obtained before any cancer treatment. These receptors all come from a female donor over 55 with stage II lung adenocarcinoma.

With respect to this clone: An end of the junction does not agree with germline; a read error may underlie this. The chain uses TRBV2 and TRBJ1-2; no clear D. This CDR3 spans 11 amino acids. Germline CDR1 is SNHLY and CDR2 is FYNNEI. CDR3 nucleotide sequence: TGTGCCAGCAGTGAAATCCTTTGGGAGGCCTTC. Translation gives CASSEILWEAF.

The rearrangement joins TRBV5-1 to TRBJ2-4; 9 bases fit TRBD1. This CDR3 is built from 16 residues. Germline CDR1 is SGHRS and CDR2 is YFSETQ. Germline trimming cut 4 bases from V and 8 bases from J; bases unmatched to any gene: 13. CDR3 bases: TGCGCCAGCAGCCCGGGGGACGGGGACAGGGCCTACATTCAGTACTTC. Residues: CASSPGDGDRAYIQYF.

V gene TRBV5-3 combines with J gene TRBJ1-1; 9 bases align to TRBD1. TRBV5-3 is reported as an ORF; its role is uncertain. The V gene end was trimmed by 4 bases and the J gene end by 6 bases; junction bases not matched to a gene: 4. The CDR3 covers 13 residues. For the CDR3, the DNA is TGTGCCAGAAGCAACACAGGGGGCCCTGAAGCTTTCTTT. It specifies CARSNTGGPEAFF.

The chain carries TRBV7-2 and TRBJ1-3; no definite D call. The V end was cut by 5 bases, the J end by 0 bases, with 17 bases between. The CDR3 consists of 17 residues. The germline V gene has CDR1 SGHTA and CDR2 FQGNSA. CDR3 nucleotide sequence: TGTGCCAGCAGCCGAAGTCGAATTAGTAGCTCTGGAAACACCATATATTTT. Residues: CASSRSRISSSGNTIYF.

This chain uses TRBV18 with TRBJ1-4, with D possibly matching TRBD1 (6 bases). Germline V gene data show CDR1 as KGHSH and CDR2 as LQKENI. The length of the CDR3 is 16 residues. V was shortened by 3 bases and J by 7 bases, with 18 bases between the two germline ends. The CDR3 sequence: CASSPQQGGGGEKLFF. The DNA for the CDR3 is TGTGCCAGCTCACCCCAACAGGGCGGCGGGGGTGAAAAACTGTTTTTT.

V and J are TRBV6-5 and TRBJ1-2, with TRBD1 matching over 9 bases. This CDR3 comprises 14 residues. Germline-derived CDR1 and CDR2 are MNHEY and SVGAGI. Trimming took 6 bases from V and 8 from J; bases not matched to a gene: 10. The CDR3 sequence is CASRPSQGAGGYTF. Written as DNA, the CDR3 is TGTGCCAGCAGGCCCTCACAGGGGGCGGGAGGCTACACCTTC.

CDR3 sequence: CASSYPNYGYTF. As DNA, the CDR3 is TGTGCCAGCAGTTACCCAAACTATGGCTACACCTTC. The genes are TRBV6-6 and TRBJ1-2, with D unresolved. CDR3 length: 12 residues. V was cut by 2 bases and J by 2 bases, with 3 bases left in between. The germline V gene encodes CDR1 MNHNY and CDR2 SVGAGI (reference sequence).

This clone showed up just a few times. The CDR3 sequence: CASSRAREKLFF. The CDR3 region has the DNA TGTGCCAGCAGTCGGGCAAGGGAAAAACTGTTTTTT. The chain carries TRBV6-6 and TRBJ1-4; D ambiguous. Germline assignment: CDR1 MNHNY and CDR2 SVGAGI (reference sequence). This CDR3 has 12 amino acids. The V gene lost 5 bases and the J gene lost 8 bases, with 9 bases spanning the gap.

The chain uses TRBV7-2 and TRBJ2-2, with 10 nucleotides matching TRBD2. V lost 11 bases, J lost 5 bases, and 8 bases stayed unmatched. The germline V gene has CDR1 SGHTA and CDR2 FQGNSA. The CDR3 sequence is 14 residues long. The CDR3 region is CAGASGSFTGELFF. Here the CDR3 DNA reads TGTGCCGGGGCTAGCGGGAGTTTTACCGGGGAGCTGTTTTTT.

This clone is judged large. The V gene is TRBV7-6, the J gene TRBJ2-3; D uncertain. This CDR3 spans 17 amino acids. CDR1 is SGHVS, CDR2 FNYEAQ, per germline. V lost 0 bases and J 0 bases, leaving 13 bases between the germline ends. CDR3 loop: CASSLARATVSTDTQYF. CDR3 nucleotides: TGTGCCAGCAGCTTAGCGCGCGCGACGGTTAGCACAGATACGCAGTATTTT.

The gene calls are TRBV6-1 and TRBJ2-7; tentatively, D is TRBD1 or TRBD2 (5 bases each). Trimming removed 6 bases from V and 0 bases from J, with 12 bases in between. The CDR3 spans 14 residues. Germline values: CDR1 MNHNS, CDR2 SASEGT. The CDR3 spells CASSRDGISYEQYF. CDR3 coding DNA: TGTGCCAGCAGCCGGGACGGGATCTCCTACGAGCAGTACTTC.

This clone is a singleton in its sample. The CDR3 DNA sequence: TGTGCCACCAGCACGGCGACTAGCGCTAGGTATGAGCAGTTCTTC. Amino acid sequence: CATSTATSARYEQFF. The chain couples TRBV15 to TRBJ2-1; 8 bases are shared with TRBD2. J gave up 8 bases and V 4 bases, and 10 bases lay outside the gene matches. Germline V gives CDR1 LNHNV, CDR2 YYDKDF (reference sequence). The CDR3 loop spans 15 amino acids.

This rearrangement joins TRBV2 to TRBJ1-4, with a possible D match to TRBD1 (5 bases). The CDR3 sequence is 14 residues long. V was pared by 6 bases and J by 5 bases, with 13 bases between. Germline V CDR1 and CDR2: SNHLY, FYNNEI. The CDR3 sequence: CASRVQVTNEKLFF. DNA of the CDR3: TGTGCCAGCAGGGTACAGGTTACCAATGAAAAACTGTTTTTT.

This sequence joins TRBV5-6 and TRBJ2-5; the D gene is possibly TRBD2 (5 bases). The CDR3 runs 14 residues. V gave up 2 bases and J gave up 5 bases, with 13 bases separating them. From germline, CDR1 is SGHDT and CDR2 YYEEEE. CDR3 coding DNA: TGTGCCAGCAGCTTTACGGAGGCAAGGGAGACCCAGTACTTC. It is translated as CASSFTEARETQYF. The whole variable domain, remainder taken from reference TRBV5-6 and TRBJ2-5, is DAGVTQSPTHLIKTRGQQVTLRCSPKSGHDTVSWYQQALGQGPQFIFQYYEEEERQRGNFPDRFSGHQFPNYSSELNVNALLLGDSALYLCASSFTEARETQYFGPGTRLLVL.

The rearrangement links TRBV2 to TRBJ1-2, with no clear D. Germline assignment: CDR1 SNHLY and CDR2 FYNNEI. The CDR3 totals 13 residues. Trimming stripped 7 bases from V and 2 bases from J, with 11 bases between. DNA of the CDR3: TGTGCCAGCATAAGGGCCTCAAACTATGGCTACACCTTC. Its translation is CASIRASNYGYTF.

CDR3 DNA: TGTGCCACCAGAGCTAGGACTAGCGGGATTCACGGTGAGCAGTTCTTC. Amino acid sequence: CATRARTSGIHGEQFF. V gene TRBV15 combines with J gene TRBJ2-1; 12 nucleotides align to TRBD2. The J segment lost 9 bases and the V segment lost 6 bases, leaving 12 bases of the junction unmatched. The CDR3 totals 16 residues. The germline CDR1 and CDR2 sequences are LNHNV and YYDKDF (reference sequence).

This clone rates as medium-sized (0.01 to 0.1%). The chain couples TRBV2 to TRBJ1-4, with 8 bases lining up with TRBD1. The CDR3 is made up of 15 amino acids. Per germline, CDR1 SNHLY and CDR2 FYNNEI. With V trimmed by 5 bases and J by 6 bases, 8 bases remained unmatched. CDR3 in amino acids: CASSLSRGLYEKLFF. The CDR3 DNA reads TGTGCCAGCAGTCTTTCCAGGGGGCTTTATGAAAAACTGTTTTTT. The full variable domain, completed using reference TRBV2 and TRBJ1-4, is EPEVTQTPSHQVTQMGQEVILRCVPISNHLYFYWYRQILGQKVEFLVSFYNNEISEKSEIFDDQFSVERPDGSNFTLKIRSTKLEDSAMYFCASSLSRGLYEKLFFGSGTQLSVL.

This clone ranks as hyperexpanded (1% or more). The J gene is TRBJ1-1, the V gene TRBV2; D possibly corresponds to TRBD1 (5 bases). V gave up 6 bases and J gave up 11 bases, with 13 bases separating them. This CDR3 spans 11 amino acids. Germline V gene sequence: CDR1 SNHLY, CDR2 FYNNEI. The DNA for the CDR3 is TGTGCCAGCAGCCGGGCAGGGAATGCTTTCTTT. It encodes CASSRAGNAFF.

The chain uses TRBV11-2 and TRBJ2-7; 8 positions match TRBD2. Germline loops: CDR1 SGHAT, CDR2 FQNNGV. The CDR3 has 16 amino acids. The V segment lost 0 bases and the J segment 9 bases; nucleotides outside the gene matches: 13. CDR3: CASSLEFAGGGRGQYF. The DNA of the CDR3 is TGTGCCAGCAGCTTAGAATTTGCCGGCGGGGGGCGAGGGCAGTACTTC. Full variable domain (missing parts from reference TRBV11-2 and TRBJ2-7): EAGVAQSPRYKIIEKRQSVAFWCNPISGHATLYWYQQILGQGPKLLIQFQNNGVVDDSQLPKDRFSAERLKGVDSTLKIQPAKLEDSAVYLCASSLEFAGGGRGQYFGPGTRLTVT.

The chain links TRBV28 to TRBJ1-6; D perhaps matches TRBD1 (6 bases). V was shortened by 1 base and J by 0 bases, with 13 bases between the two germline ends. Germline loops: CDR1 MDHEN, CDR2 SYDVKM. The CDR3 is 18 amino acids. CDR3 region: CASSLFRGASSYNSPLHF. The CDR3 DNA sequence: TGTGCCAGCAGTTTATTTCGGGGGGCCAGCTCCTATAATTCACCCCTCCACTTT.

J is TRBJ2-4 and V is TRBV5-1; 12 nucleotides match TRBD2. CDR1 and CDR2 from the germline V gene are SGHRS and YFSETQ. The V segment lost 4 bases and the J segment 3 bases; nucleotides outside the gene matches: 5. The CDR3 extends over 16 amino acids. CDR3 coding DNA: TGCGCCAGCAGCAGGCTAGCGGGAGGGGGCAAAAACATTCAGTACTTC. Its protein product is CASSRLAGGGKNIQYF.